This T cell receptor (beta chain) was captured by sequencing in a study of PD-L1 blockade in urothelial cancer. Overall study context: About 85% of the 29 patients were men whose urothelial cancer was bladder-origin. At 3 weeks (second dose) and 6 weeks after starting treatment, blood was analyzed.

Using immunoSEQ multiplex PCR, the repertoire was profiled, and TCRdb retains in-frame clones only, with some absent. The sample has about 50,000 clones, approximately 83% seen once; the top ten hold about 9.4%. Time point here: peripheral blood 6 weeks after treatment start. Germline trimming cut 4 bases from V and 1 base from J; bases unmatched to any gene: 6. The germline gives CDR1 SNHLY, CDR2 FYNNEI. The CDR3 runs 15 residues. This sequence joins TRBV2 and TRBJ2-5, with 7 bases fitting TRBD1. This receptor was taken from a man aged 60 to 69 with urothelial cancer. The source was PBMCs, collected around atezolizumab (anti-PD-L1) treatment. The CDR3 bases are TGTGCCAGCAGTGGACAGGGCGCCGCCCAAGAGACCCAGTACTTC. Its protein product is CASSGQGAAQETQYF.